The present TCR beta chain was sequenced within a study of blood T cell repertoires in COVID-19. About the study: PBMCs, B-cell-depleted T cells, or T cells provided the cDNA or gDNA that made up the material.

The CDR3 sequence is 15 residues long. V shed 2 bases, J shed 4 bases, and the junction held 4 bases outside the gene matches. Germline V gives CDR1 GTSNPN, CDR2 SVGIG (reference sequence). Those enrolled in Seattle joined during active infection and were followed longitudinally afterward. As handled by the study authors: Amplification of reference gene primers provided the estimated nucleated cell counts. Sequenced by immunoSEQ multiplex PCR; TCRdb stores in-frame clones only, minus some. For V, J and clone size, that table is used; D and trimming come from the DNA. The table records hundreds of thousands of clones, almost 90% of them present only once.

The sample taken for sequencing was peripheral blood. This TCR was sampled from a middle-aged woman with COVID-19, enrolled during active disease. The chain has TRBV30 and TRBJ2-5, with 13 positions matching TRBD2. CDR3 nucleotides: TGTGCCTGGAGTCGGACTAGCGGGGGCGTAGAGACCCAGTACTTC. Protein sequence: CAWSRTSGGVETQYF.